Following are 30 T cell receptor beta chains from one sample sequenced in a study of blood T cell repertoires in COVID-19. Profiling relied on immunoSEQ multiplex PCR, and the TCRdb table lists in-frame clones only, not all of them. Counted here are some 70,000 clones, around 80% occurring once; the ten biggest clones make up roughly 5%. The sequencing input was peripheral blood. The receptor source for this set is a man in his fifties or sixties with active COVID-19.

As regards this clone: Other DNA sequences in this sample translate to the same CDR3. Written as DNA, the CDR3 is TGTGCCAGTAGGACAGGGAATAATTCACCCCTCCACTTT. It yields the protein CASRTGNNSPLHF. J is TRBJ1-6 and V is TRBV19, with 7 nucleotides matching TRBD1. Germline CDR1 is LNHDA and CDR2 is SQIVND (reference sequence). V gave up 6 bases and J gave up 5 bases; unmatched junction bases: 1. The CDR3 loop spans 13 amino acids.

The CDR3 nucleotides are TGTGCCAGCAGCCCCCTGGGGCGGGAGTTATCAGATACGCAGTATTTT. This sequence encodes CASSPLGRELSDTQYF. V is TRBV4-2 and J is TRBJ2-3; TRBD2 agrees at 7 bases. J was trimmed by 4 bases and V by 4 bases; bases with no gene match: 11. Looked up from germline, CDR1 is LGHNA and CDR2 is YNFKEQ. The CDR3 is made up of 16 amino acids.

A single count supports this clone. The chain is built from TRBV19 and TRBJ1-1; no clear D. The germline V gene encodes CDR1 LNHDA and CDR2 SQIVND (reference sequence). V was cut by 8 bases and J by 1 base, with 20 bases left in between. CDR3 length: 16 residues. The CDR3 region is CASLRFEDPSNTEAFF. In nucleotides, the CDR3 is TGTGCCAGTCTCCGGTTTGAGGATCCCTCGAACACTGAAGCTTTCTTT. Full variable domain (missing parts from reference TRBV19 and TRBJ1-1): DGGITQSPKYLFRKEGQNVTLSCEQNLNHDAMYWYRQDPGQGLRLIYYSQIVNDFQKGDIAEGYSVSREKKESFPLTVTSAQKNPTAFYLCASLRFEDPSNTEAFFGQGTRLTVV.

This sequence joins TRBV5-4 and TRBJ2-2; TRBD2 aligns across 10 bases. V lost 4 bases, J lost 2 bases, and 5 bases stayed unmatched. The germline V gene encodes CDR1 SGHNT and CDR2 YYREEE (reference sequence). The CDR3 is 16 residues long. Written as DNA, the CDR3 is TGTGCCAGCAGCGTACCTAGCGGGAGAAACACCGGGGAGCTGTTTTTT. Translating gives CASSVPSGRNTGELFF.

This clone was seen only once. The chain carries TRBV6-6 and TRBJ1-4; TRBD1 matches 7 bases. With V trimmed by 4 bases and J by 5 bases, 4 bases remained unmatched. CDR1 and CDR2 from the germline V gene are MNHNY and SVGAGI (reference sequence). This CDR3 is built from 14 residues. The CDR3 is CASSSDRLNEKLFF. CDR3 sequence (DNA): TGTGCCAGCAGTTCGGACAGGCTAAATGAAAAACTGTTTTTT.

V usage is TRBV4-2 and J usage is TRBJ2-1; 8 bases map to TRBD2. The CDR3 totals 16 residues. The germline gives CDR1 LGHNA, CDR2 YNFKEQ. V was clipped by 4 bases and J by 0 bases; unmatched bases: 5. The CDR3 nucleotides read TGTGCCAGCAGCCGGGAACTAGCGGACTCCTACAATGAGCAGTTCTTC. This encodes CASSRELADSYNEQFF.

This chain joins TRBV27 and TRBJ2-7; 7 bases align to TRBD2. The CDR3 covers 13 residues. The V and J ends lost 7 bases and 5 bases, in that order; junction bases with no gene match: 8. Germline-derived CDR1 and CDR2 are MNHEY and SMNVEV (reference sequence). CDR3: CASTSGTVNEQYF. CDR3 DNA sequence: TGTGCCAGCACCAGCGGGACGGTAAACGAGCAGTACTTC.

This chain connects TRBV7-9 to TRBJ2-7, with TRBD2 matching 13 bases. Germline V gives CDR1 SEHNR, CDR2 FQNEAQ (reference sequence). Unmatched junction bases numbered 6, after V lost 1 base and J lost 0 bases. The CDR3 runs 18 residues. CDR3 DNA sequence: TGTGCCAGCAGCTTAGAACTAGCGGGGGGGCGGAGCTCCTACGAGCAGTACTTC. Translating it yields CASSLELAGGRSSYEQYF.

V is TRBV19 and J is TRBJ1-5; no clear D. Trimming stripped 3 bases from V and 1 base from J, with 7 bases between. This CDR3 is 14 amino acids long. Germline CDR1 is LNHDA and CDR2 is SQIVND (reference sequence). Here the CDR3 reads CASSIASSNQPQHF. DNA of the CDR3: TGTGCCAGTAGTATTGCGTCGAGCAATCAGCCCCAGCATTTT.

Notes on this clone: One end of the junction is discordant with germline, which a read error may explain. V is TRBV6-2 or TRBV6-3 and J is TRBJ2-7; tentative D call: TRBD1 (6 bases). The CDR3 totals 11 residues. The V gene's germline CDR1 is MNHEY and CDR2 SVGEGT. CDR3 coding DNA: TGTGCCGGCAGTTACAACAGGGCCCTATACTTC. Translation gives CAGSYNRALYF.

The chain recombines TRBV28 with TRBJ1-5; D is possibly TRBD1 (6 bases). CDR1 MDHEN and CDR2 SYDVKM come from the germline V gene. With 7 bases removed from V and 7 bases from J, the gap between germline ends came to 14 bases. CDR3 length equals 13 residues. The CDR3 DNA follows: TGTGCCAGCAAATCCGGGGGGCTGCAGCCCCAGCATTTT. It yields the protein CASKSGGLQPQHF.

The CDR3 nucleotides read TGTGCCAGCAGTTTCCTCACTCCCGACAGTACCTACGAGCAGTACTTC. Translating it yields CASSFLTPDSTYEQYF. The genes are TRBV28 and TRBJ2-7, with D possibly being TRBD1 (5 bases). The CDR3 totals 16 residues. Trimming removed 3 bases at V and 2 bases at J, with 17 bases between. Germline V lookup: CDR1 MDHEN, CDR2 SYDVKM.

This clone appeared a single time. The rearrangement uses TRBV24-1 and TRBJ2-1; TRBD1 agrees at 7 bases. Looked up from germline, CDR1 is KGHDR and CDR2 is SFDVKD. The CDR3 spans 16 residues. Trimming cost V 4 bases and J 7 bases; bases outside gene matches: 12. The DNA for the CDR3 is TGTGCCACCAGTGACCCCACAGGGGCCCCTTGGAATGAGCAGTTCTTC. Encoded protein: CATSDPTGAPWNEQFF.

The chain links TRBV28 to TRBJ2-2; 7 nucleotides match TRBD2. The germline V gene encodes CDR1 MDHEN and CDR2 SYDVKM. The ends lost 1 base at V and 7 bases at J; junction bases unmatched: 6. CDR3 size: 15 residues. CDR3 coding DNA: TGTGCCAGCAGTTTATCGGGGGAGGGGAGCGGGGAGCTGTTTTTT. Its protein is CASSLSGEGSGELFF.

This chain connects TRBV28 to TRBJ2-1, with 10 bases identical to TRBD2. Germline V gene lookup returns CDR1 MDHEN and CDR2 SYDVKM. Losses at the gene ends were 5 bases for V and 6 bases for J; bases not matched to a gene: 4. This CDR3 contains 14 residues. CDR3 protein: CASSPRTSGNEQFF. The CDR3 DNA sequence: TGTGCCAGCAGTCCCCGGACTAGCGGCAATGAGCAGTTCTTC.

V usage is TRBV7-8 and J usage is TRBJ2-7, with 9 nucleotides matching TRBD2. The CDR3 runs to 16 residues. With V trimmed by 5 bases and J by 6 bases, 14 bases remained unmatched. Germline V gene sequence: CDR1 SGHVS, CDR2 FQNEAQ. CDR3 loop: CASSLMRGGLLSEQYF. The CDR3 nucleotides read TGTGCCAGCAGCCTTATGCGGGGGGGCCTCTTGTCCGAGCAGTACTTC. The full variable domain, with the rest looked up from reference TRBV7-8 and TRBJ2-7, is GAGVSQSPRYKVAKRGQDVALRCDPISGHVSLFWYQQALGQGPEFLTYFQNEAQLDKSGLPSDRFFAERPEGSVSTLKIQRTQQEDSAVYLCASSLMRGGLLSEQYFGPGTRLTVT.

This clone has more than one count but fewer than ten. CDR3: CASRGQALELFF. The DNA of the CDR3 is TGTGCCAGCCGCGGGCAGGCTTTGGAGCTGTTTTTT. V and J are TRBV2 and TRBJ2-2, with D perhaps matching TRBD2 (5 bases). The germline V gene has CDR1 SNHLY and CDR2 FYNNEI. Trimming took off 8 bases at V and 10 bases at J, with 14 bases between the two ends. This CDR3 is 12 amino acids long.

V usage is TRBV7-2 and J usage is TRBJ1-6, with D perhaps matching TRBD1 (6 bases). This CDR3 is built from 14 residues. CDR1 SGHTA and CDR2 FQGNSA come from the germline V gene. The V gene lost 2 bases and the J gene lost 9 bases, with 11 bases spanning the gap. The CDR3 is CASSLSGDLSPLHF. DNA for the CDR3: TGTGCCAGCAGCTTATCAGGGGATCTTTCACCCCTCCACTTT.

The V call is TRBV19, the J call TRBJ1-2; no definite D call. This CDR3 region has 13 residues. From germline, CDR1 is LNHDA and CDR2 SQIVND (reference sequence). V lost 5 bases and J lost 6, with 13 bases in between. In DNA, the CDR3 is TGTGCCAGTAGTCCGACCGGGTCTAATGGCTACACCTTC. Its translation is CASSPTGSNGYTF.

The V gene is TRBV13, the J gene TRBJ1-1, with a weak D call TRBD1 (5 bases). The germline gives CDR1 PRHDT, CDR2 FYEKMQ (reference sequence). The CDR3 is made up of 13 amino acids. V gave up 3 bases and J gave up 4 bases, with 9 bases separating them. The CDR3 loop is CASSFRASTEAFF. DNA of the CDR3: TGTGCCAGCAGCTTCAGGGCCAGCACTGAAGCTTTCTTT. Full variable domain (rest looked up from reference TRBV13 and TRBJ1-1): AAGVIQSPRHLIKEKRETATLKCYPIPRHDTVYWYQQGPGQDPQFLISFYEKMQSDKGSIPDRFSAQQFSDYHSELNMSSLELGDSALYFCASSFRASTEAFFGQGTRLTVV.

J is TRBJ1-5 and V is TRBV6-5, with D possibly TRBD1 on 5 matching bases. Trimming cost V 5 bases and J 3 bases, with 11 bases left between them. Germline CDR1 is MNHEY and CDR2 is SVGAGI. The CDR3 sequence is 14 residues long. This CDR3 reads CASSRSGNNQPQHF. The DNA of the CDR3 is TGTGCCAGCAGTCGGTCAGGGAACAATCAGCCCCAGCATTTT.

The chain has TRBV6-2 or TRBV6-3 and TRBJ2-7, with a weak D call TRBD1 (5 bases). Trimming stripped 6 bases from V and 6 bases from J, with 15 bases between. Germline CDR1 MNHEY, CDR2 SVGEGT. CDR3 size: 13 residues. The chain's CDR3 is CASSLTDSGEQYF. CDR3 nucleotides: TGTGCCAGCAGCCTTACCGACAGTGGCGAGCAGTACTTC.

CDR3 nucleotides: TGTGCCAGCAGCGTAGCCCTCGGGAGCTCTGGGGCCAACGTCCTGACTTTC. Translating gives CASSVALGSSGANVLTF. The V gene is TRBV9, the J gene TRBJ2-6, with a weak D call TRBD2 (6 bases). V dropped 0 bases and J dropped 0 bases, with 10 bases sitting between them. CDR1 is SGDLS, CDR2 YYNGEE, per germline. This CDR3 has 17 residues.

The chain couples TRBV6-2 or TRBV6-3 to TRBJ2-5, with D tentatively TRBD2 (7 bases). The CDR3 has 15 residues. The germline gives CDR1 MNHEY, CDR2 SVGEGT. The ends were cut back, 0 bases at V and 3 bases at J, with 11 bases in the middle. CDR3 coding DNA: TGTGCCAGCAGTTACTCTCGCGGGGGCGAAGAGACCCAGTACTTC. Its translation: CASSYSRGGEETQYF.

The V call is TRBV29-1, the J call TRBJ2-7, with 15 bases identical to TRBD2. This CDR3 region has 14 residues. The J segment lost 6 bases and the V segment lost 1 base, leaving 1 base of the junction unmatched. Germline CDR1 and CDR2: SQVTM and ANQGSEA. The CDR3 DNA sequence: TGCAGCGTTGAAGCGGGACTAGCGGGGGGCGAGCAGTACTTC. The encoded protein is CSVEAGLAGGEQYF.

The gene calls are TRBV4-2 and TRBJ2-7; D unresolved. CDR1 is LGHNA, CDR2 YNFKEQ, per germline. V gave up 4 bases and J gave up 1 base, with 11 bases separating them. The CDR3 contains 14 residues. CDR3 loop: CASSPRPFSYEQYF. The CDR3 bases are TGTGCCAGCAGCCCCAGGCCCTTTTCCTACGAGCAGTACTTC.

In the case of this clone: Its ends do not fully match the called genes, so a read error is possible. The chain carries TRBV7-7 and TRBJ2-4, with 9 nucleotides matching TRBD1. This CDR3 comprises 15 residues. Germline V gene lookup returns CDR1 SSHAT and CDR2 FNYEAQ (reference sequence). The CDR3 sequence: CASSLAPGQGNIQYF. CDR3 nucleotides: TGTGCTAGCAGCTTAGCTCCAGGACAGGGGAACATTCAGTACTTC.

This chain joins TRBV6-1 and TRBJ2-1; D remains ambiguous. Trimming shortened V by 3 bases and J by 12 bases, and 9 bases separated the two germline ends. Germline V gene data show CDR1 as MNHNS and CDR2 as SASEGT. The CDR3 totals 11 residues. The CDR3 reads CASSERFGQFF. DNA for the CDR3: TGTGCCAGCAGTGAGCGATTCGGGCAGTTCTTC.

This chain links TRBV12-5 with TRBJ1-5; D is perhaps TRBD1 (5 bases). Germline V gene data show CDR1 as LGHNT and CDR2 as FRNRAP. This CDR3 contains 14 residues. V was clipped by 3 bases and J by 5 bases, with 11 bases between them. Here the CDR3 reads CASGFRVSDQPQHF. CDR3 DNA: TGTGCTAGTGGTTTCAGGGTGTCGGATCAGCCCCAGCATTTT.

The V gene is TRBV5-1, the J gene TRBJ2-3; weak D call: TRBD2 (6 bases). The CDR3 consists of 14 residues. Trimming shortened V by 3 bases and J by 3 bases, and 11 bases separated the two germline ends. Germline CDR1 and CDR2: SGHRS and YFSETQ. CDR3 in amino acids: CASSSTGGTDTQYF. As DNA, the CDR3 is TGCGCCAGCAGCTCAACCGGGGGAACAGATACGCAGTATTTT.